The rows below give T cell receptor beta chains drawn from one sample of a study of blood T cell repertoires in COVID-19. Generated by immunoSEQ multiplex PCR, the TCRdb table keeps only in-frame clones and is missing some. Among 30,000 to 45,000 clones listed, 80% to 95% were seen once. The sample taken for sequencing was peripheral blood. All receptors come from a man aged 50-60 years with active COVID-19. CDR3s include the opening cysteine and the closing phenylalanine or tryptophan. A D gene is named only where the DNA matches it firmly. Only part of the rows carry a size: once, few, many, or a class if the clone is expanded.

cdr3_aa: CASKTGSDYGYTF
cdr3_nt: TGTGCCAGCAAGACAGGGTCGGACTATGGCTACACCTTC
d_call: TRBD1
j_call: TRBJ1-2
v_call: TRBV25-1
clone_size: .

cdr3_aa: CASSSLLAGGLSYNEQFF
cdr3_nt: TGTGCCAGCAGTTCCCTACTAGCGGGGGGGCTAAGCTACAATGAGCAGTTCTTC
d_call: TRBD2
j_call: TRBJ2-1
v_call: TRBV6-2/TRBV6-3
clone_size: few

cdr3_aa: CASSLSAGGPFDEQFF
cdr3_nt: TGTGCCAGCAGTTTATCGGCGGGGGGGCCGTTCGATGAGCAGTTCTTC
d_call: TRBD2
j_call: TRBJ2-1
v_call: TRBV27
clone_size: .

cdr3_aa: CASSSGTGYQETQYF
cdr3_nt: TGTGCCAGCAGCAGCGGGACAGGGTACCAAGAGACCCAGTACTTC
d_call: TRBD1
j_call: TRBJ2-5
v_call: TRBV11-2
clone_size: .

cdr3_aa: CASSYSRARQPQHF
cdr3_nt: TGTGCCAGCAGTTACTCGAGGGCACGTCAGCCCCAGCATTTT
d_call: .
j_call: TRBJ1-5
v_call: TRBV6-2/TRBV6-3
clone_size: .

cdr3_aa: CSASSRGGYYNEQFF
cdr3_nt: TGCAGTGCTAGTTCGCGGGGTGGATACTACAATGAGCAGTTCTTC
d_call: .
j_call: TRBJ2-1
v_call: TRBV20-1
clone_size: few

cdr3_aa: CASSLGLAGGTSTDTQYF
cdr3_nt: TGCGCCAGCAGCCTAGGACTAGCGGGAGGGACTAGCACAGATACGCAGTATTTT
d_call: TRBD2
j_call: TRBJ2-3
v_call: TRBV5-1
clone_size: .

cdr3_aa: CASSPGTSVGETQYF
cdr3_nt: TGTGCCAGCAGCCCAGGGACTAGCGTCGGAGAGACCCAGTACTTC
d_call: TRBD2
j_call: TRBJ2-5
v_call: TRBV2
clone_size: .

cdr3_aa: CASSYRSIWGANVLTF
cdr3_nt: TGTGCCAGCAGCTATCGGTCGATCTGGGGGGCCAACGTCCTGACTTTC
d_call: .
j_call: TRBJ2-6
v_call: TRBV11-2
clone_size: .

cdr3_aa: CASSPNREITGELFF
cdr3_nt: TGTGCCAGCAGTCCCAACAGGGAAATCACCGGGGAGCTGTTTTTT
d_call: .
j_call: TRBJ2-2
v_call: TRBV27
clone_size: .

cdr3_aa: CASSAPGSTDTQYF
cdr3_nt: TGTGCCAGCAGCGCCCCGGGAAGCACAGATACGCAGTATTTT
d_call: .
j_call: TRBJ2-3
v_call: TRBV2
clone_size: .

cdr3_aa: CASSLAGRMGVDYGYTF
cdr3_nt: TGTGCCAGCAGCTTGGCCGGCAGAATGGGCGTGGACTATGGCTACACCTTC
d_call: .
j_call: TRBJ1-2
v_call: TRBV5-6
clone_size: once